These 21 T cell receptor beta chains were all obtained from the same sample, sequenced in a study of high-grade serous ovarian cancer treatment subgroups. Tumor tissue was taken before any definitive surgery or chemotherapy was given. Sequencing used immunoSEQ multiplex PCR; TCRdb keeps in-frame clones, though not all of them. In the table there are some 2,100 clones, 60% to 75% of which are singletons. The sample comprised tumor tissue. The receptors originated from a human donor with high-grade serous ovarian cancer.

This clone was observed a few times. The V gene is TRBV30, the J gene TRBJ1-4; no reliable D call. Germline-derived CDR1 and CDR2 are GTSNPN and SVGIG (reference sequence). The CDR3 extends over 12 amino acids. V shed 5 bases and J shed 4 bases, with 8 bases lying between them. The CDR3 spells CAWGSLNEKLFF. The CDR3, as DNA: TGTGCCTGGGGGTCGCTTAATGAAAAACTGTTTTTT.

The V and J genes are TRBV28 and TRBJ1-2; D call uncertain. CDR1 MDHEN and CDR2 SYDVKM come from the germline V gene. V shed 5 bases and J shed 5 bases, with 9 bases lying between them. The CDR3 is 12 amino acids. The DNA for the CDR3 is TGTGCCAGCAGTCCCCTCTATTATGGCTACACCTTC. As protein: CASSPLYYGYTF.

The V gene is TRBV14, the J gene TRBJ2-3, with TRBD2 matching 8 bases. The CDR3 spans 12 residues. The V segment lost 5 bases and the J segment 14 bases; nucleotides outside the gene matches: 9. Germline CDR1 SGHDN, CDR2 FVKESK. The CDR3 here is CASSFSGGAPYF. The CDR3 nucleotides read TGTGCCAGCAGCTTCAGCGGGGGAGCTCCGTATTTT. Full variable domain (missing parts from reference TRBV14 and TRBJ2-3): EAGVTQFPSHSVIEKGQTVTLRCDPISGHDNLYWYRRVMGKEIKFLLHFVKESKQDESGMPNNRFLAERTGGTYSTLKVQPAELEDSGVYFCASSFSGGAPYFGPGTRLTVL.

The chain has TRBV19 and TRBJ2-5; 7 bases map to TRBD1. Germline values: CDR1 LNHDA, CDR2 SQIVND (reference sequence). This CDR3 is 16 amino acids long. V shed 0 bases, J shed 2 bases, and the junction held 6 bases outside the gene matches. The CDR3 nucleotides are TGTGCCAGTAGTATAGAGGGAAGGGGGCGACAAGAGACCCAGTACTTC. Translation gives CASSIEGRGRQETQYF.

This clone was counted only a few times. The chain has TRBV6-1 and TRBJ1-1, with no clear D. V was clipped by 6 bases and J by 7 bases, with 6 bases between them. The CDR3 is made up of 10 amino acids. From germline, CDR1 is MNHNS and CDR2 SASEGT. The CDR3 sequence: CASRTFEAFF. The DNA for the CDR3 is TGTGCCAGCAGAACTTTTGAAGCTTTCTTT.

V usage is TRBV21-1 and J usage is TRBJ2-1. TRBV21-1 counts as a pseudogene. There are 10 residues in the CDR3. This CDR3 is CATEYNEQFF. The CDR3 DNA reads TGTGCCACCGAATACAATGAGCAGTTCTTC.

The chain carries TRBV28 and TRBJ1-2, with unresolved D. Looked up from germline, CDR1 is MDHEN and CDR2 is SYDVKM. Trimming took off 2 bases at V and 8 bases at J, with 18 bases between the two ends. This CDR3 is built from 15 residues. CDR3 sequence (DNA): TGTGCCAGCAGTTTACGGGTACCGGGGTTTGGCGGCTACACCTTC. Amino acid sequence: CASSLRVPGFGGYTF.

CDR3 in amino acids: CASSDFREQFF. The DNA for the CDR3 is TGTGCCAGCAGTGACTTTAGGGAGCAGTTCTTC. V is TRBV6-1 and J is TRBJ2-1; the D is unclear. Trimming shortened V by 3 bases and J by 10 bases, and 7 bases separated the two germline ends. This CDR3 spans 11 amino acids. Germline CDR1 and CDR2: MNHNS and SASEGT.

This clone was observed once. The chain uses TRBV27 and TRBJ1-5; TRBD1 matches at 8 bases. Germline CDR1 is MNHEY and CDR2 is SMNVEV (reference sequence). The junction had 9 bases not matched to a gene; V was cut back by 5 bases and J by 6 bases. The CDR3 contains 15 residues. The CDR3, as DNA: TGTGCCAGCAGTCCCGGACAGGGAGCTGCTCAGCCCCAGCATTTT. This codes for CASSPGQGAAQPQHF.

The V gene is TRBV10-2, the J gene TRBJ2-1, with 12 bases matching TRBD2. The CDR3 is 15 residues long. Unmatched junction bases numbered 7, after V lost 4 bases and J lost 9 bases. Germline V CDR1 and CDR2: WSHSY, SAAADI. The CDR3 reads CASSVLAGGLSEQFF. The CDR3 nucleotides read TGCGCCAGCAGTGTCCTAGCGGGAGGGCTTAGTGAGCAGTTCTTC.

This clone came up a few times. V gene TRBV30 combines with J gene TRBJ1-2, with 7 bases aligning to TRBD1. J gave up 3 bases and V 4 bases, and 8 bases lay outside the gene matches. The germline V gene encodes CDR1 GTSNPN and CDR2 SVGIG (reference sequence). The CDR3 sequence is 14 residues long. Here the CDR3 reads CAWNFPQGDYGYTF. The CDR3 nucleotides are TGTGCCTGGAATTTCCCCCAGGGGGACTATGGCTACACCTTC.

The CDR3 DNA sequence: TGTGCTAGTGGGCCGACAGTTGGAGAAAAACTGTTTTTT. The encoded protein is CASGPTVGEKLFF. J is TRBJ1-4 and V is TRBV12-5; D perhaps matches TRBD1 (5 bases). Trimming stripped 6 bases from V and 8 bases from J, with 13 bases between. The length of the CDR3 is 13 residues. CDR1 and CDR2 (germline): LGHNT, FRNRAP.

A word on this clone: In the same sample, other DNA sequences code for this CDR3. V gene TRBV4-1 combines with J gene TRBJ2-7; TRBD1 might be the D (6 bases). The ends were cut back, 0 bases at V and 0 bases at J, with 12 bases in the middle. The germline CDR1 and CDR2 sequences are MGHRA and YSYEKL. The CDR3 spans 16 residues. The CDR3 DNA reads TGCGCCAGCAGCCAAGATCACCCAGGGGACTCCTACGAGCAGTACTTC. Translated, it gives CASSQDHPGDSYEQYF.

CDR3 in amino acids: CASTHGAGQSLHF. The CDR3 coding sequence is TGTGCCAGCACCCACGGTGCAGGGCAATCCCTCCACTTT. The genes are TRBV6-5 and TRBJ1-6, with TRBD1 as a possible D gene (5 bases). The V gene's germline CDR1 is MNHEY and CDR2 SVGAGI. This CDR3 has 13 amino acids. Trimming removed 7 bases at V and 14 bases at J, with 18 bases between.

CDR3 sequence reads: CASSFGGAGYGYTF. CDR3 nucleotide sequence: TGTGCCAGCAGTTTTGGAGGGGCTGGATATGGCTACACCTTC. V gene TRBV28 combines with J gene TRBJ1-2, with a possible D match to TRBD1 (5 bases). CDR3 length: 14 amino acids. The germline V gene encodes CDR1 MDHEN and CDR2 SYDVKM. V was clipped by 3 bases and J by 5 bases, with 13 bases between them.

The CDR3 sequence is CASSQFGQGNEKLFF. The CDR3 DNA sequence: TGTGCCAGCAGCCAATTCGGACAGGGGAATGAAAAACTGTTTTTT. The chain recombines TRBV7-9 with TRBJ1-4; 9 bases are shared with TRBD1. V was clipped by 5 bases and J by 5 bases; unmatched bases: 6. This CDR3 region has 15 residues. Germline CDR1 reads SEHNR; CDR2 reads FQNEAQ (reference sequence).

This rearrangement joins TRBV29-1 to TRBJ2-2; D ambiguous. V was trimmed by 4 bases and J by 5 bases, leaving 11 bases between them. This CDR3 comprises 13 residues. Germline loops: CDR1 SQVTM, CDR2 ANQGSEA. CDR3 protein: CSVGVLGTGELFF. As DNA, the CDR3 is TGCAGCGTTGGAGTTCTCGGAACCGGGGAGCTGTTTTTT.

The J gene is TRBJ2-1, the V gene TRBV7-2; 13 nucleotides line up with TRBD2. The V segment lost 2 bases and the J segment 4 bases; nucleotides outside the gene matches: 2. The CDR3 sequence is 16 residues long. CDR1 and CDR2 (germline): SGHTA, FQGNSA. The CDR3 region is CASSLWGLAGYNEQFF. Here the CDR3 DNA reads TGTGCCAGCAGCTTATGGGGACTAGCGGGGTACAATGAGCAGTTCTTC.

The chain links TRBV6-1 to TRBJ2-5, with a weak D call TRBD2 (5 bases). The end of the DNA fits TRBJ2-7 better, so the J call may be wrong. Germline V lookup: CDR1 MNHNS, CDR2 SASEGT. This CDR3 spans 15 amino acids. CDR3 sequence reads: CASTEAPRRGYEQYF. In nucleotides, the CDR3 is TGTGCCAGCACAGAAGCCCCCAGACGGGGCTACGAGCAGTACTTC.

This chain connects TRBV6-1 to TRBJ2-6; D unresolved. Germline CDR1 reads MNHNS; CDR2 reads SASEGT. Trimming removed 1 base from V and 0 bases from J, with 16 bases in between. This CDR3 is built from 19 residues. The DNA of the CDR3 is TGTGCCAGCAGTGAAGTTGTTGAGGCACTTCGCTCTGGGGCCAACGTCCTGACTTTC. It encodes CASSEVVEALRSGANVLTF.

A single count supports this clone. The chain joins TRBV6-1 to TRBJ2-1; 8 bases are a match to TRBD2. The CDR3 contains 15 residues. The trim removed 3 bases at V and 9 bases at J, leaving 10 bases unmatched. Germline V gene lookup returns CDR1 MNHNS and CDR2 SASEGT. The CDR3 loop is CASSEGSGIYGEQFF. The CDR3 DNA is TGTGCCAGCAGTGAGGGTAGCGGGATTTATGGTGAGCAGTTCTTC.